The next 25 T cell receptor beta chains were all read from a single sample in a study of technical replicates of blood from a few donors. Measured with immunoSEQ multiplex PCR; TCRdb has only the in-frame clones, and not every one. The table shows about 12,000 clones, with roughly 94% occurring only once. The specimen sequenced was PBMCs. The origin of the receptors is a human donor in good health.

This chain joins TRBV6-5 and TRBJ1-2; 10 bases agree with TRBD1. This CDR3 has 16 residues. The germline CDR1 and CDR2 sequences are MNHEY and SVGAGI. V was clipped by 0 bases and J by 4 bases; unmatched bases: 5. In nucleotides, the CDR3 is TGTGCCAGCAGTTACTCGGGACAGGGGTACGTCTATGGCTACACCTTC. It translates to CASSYSGQGYVYGYTF.

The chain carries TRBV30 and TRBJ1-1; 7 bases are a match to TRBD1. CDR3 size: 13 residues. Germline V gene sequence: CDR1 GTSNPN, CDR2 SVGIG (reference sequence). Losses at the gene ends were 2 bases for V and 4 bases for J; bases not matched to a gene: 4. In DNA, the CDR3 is TGTGCCTGGAGTCTAAGACAGGGCACTGAAGCTTTCTTT. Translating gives CAWSLRQGTEAFF.

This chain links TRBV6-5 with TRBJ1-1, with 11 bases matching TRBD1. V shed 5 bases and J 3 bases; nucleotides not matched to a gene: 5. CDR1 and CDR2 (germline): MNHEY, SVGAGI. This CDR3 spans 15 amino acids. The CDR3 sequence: CASSLGQGGDTEAFF. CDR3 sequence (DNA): TGTGCCAGCAGTCTGGGACAGGGGGGGGACACTGAAGCTTTCTTT.

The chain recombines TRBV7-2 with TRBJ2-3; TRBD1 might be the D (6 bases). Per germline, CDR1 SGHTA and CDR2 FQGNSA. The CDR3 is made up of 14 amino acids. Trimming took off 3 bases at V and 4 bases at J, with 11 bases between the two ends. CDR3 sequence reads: CASSFKTGADTQYF. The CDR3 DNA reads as TGTGCCAGCAGCTTCAAGACAGGCGCAGATACGCAGTATTTT.

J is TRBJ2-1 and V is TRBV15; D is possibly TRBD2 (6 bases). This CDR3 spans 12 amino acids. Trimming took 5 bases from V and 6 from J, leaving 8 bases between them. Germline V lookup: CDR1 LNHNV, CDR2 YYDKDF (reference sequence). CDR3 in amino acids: CATSGTFNEQFF. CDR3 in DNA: TGTGCCACCAGCGGGACTTTCAATGAGCAGTTCTTC.

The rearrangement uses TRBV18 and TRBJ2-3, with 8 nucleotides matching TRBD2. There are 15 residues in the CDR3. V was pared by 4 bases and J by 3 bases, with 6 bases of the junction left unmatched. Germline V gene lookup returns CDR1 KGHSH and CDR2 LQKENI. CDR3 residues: CASSLLAGRTDTQYF. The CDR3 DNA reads TGTGCCAGCTCACTATTAGCGGGAAGGACAGATACGCAGTATTTT.

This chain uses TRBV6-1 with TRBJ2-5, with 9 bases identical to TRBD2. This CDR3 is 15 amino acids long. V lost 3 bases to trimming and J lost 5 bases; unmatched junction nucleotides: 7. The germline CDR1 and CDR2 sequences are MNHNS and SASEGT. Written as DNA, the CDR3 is TGTGCCAGCAGTGAGGGGCGGGAGGGCTGGGAGACCCAGTACTTC. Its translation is CASSEGREGWETQYF.

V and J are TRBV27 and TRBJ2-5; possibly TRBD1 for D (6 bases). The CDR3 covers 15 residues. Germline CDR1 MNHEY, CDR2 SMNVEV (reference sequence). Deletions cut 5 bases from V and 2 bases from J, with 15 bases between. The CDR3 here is CASSGSDSKQETQYF. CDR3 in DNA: TGTGCCAGCAGTGGTTCGGACAGCAAACAAGAGACCCAGTACTTC.

CDR3 nucleotides: TGTGCCAGCAACCCCAACGCAGGGTTTGGGACTGAAGCTTTCTTT. It translates to CASNPNAGFGTEAFF. The chain has TRBV9 and TRBJ1-1; tentatively, D is TRBD1 (5 bases). There are 15 residues in the CDR3. The germline V gene encodes CDR1 SGDLS and CDR2 YYNGEE. V was cut by 6 bases and J by 5 bases, with 20 bases left in between.

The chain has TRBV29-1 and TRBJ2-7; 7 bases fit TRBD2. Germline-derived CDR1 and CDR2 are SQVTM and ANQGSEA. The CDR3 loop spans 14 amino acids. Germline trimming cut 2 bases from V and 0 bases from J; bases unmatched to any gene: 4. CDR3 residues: CSVERREYSYEQYF. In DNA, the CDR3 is TGCAGCGTTGAACGGCGGGAGTACTCCTACGAGCAGTACTTC.

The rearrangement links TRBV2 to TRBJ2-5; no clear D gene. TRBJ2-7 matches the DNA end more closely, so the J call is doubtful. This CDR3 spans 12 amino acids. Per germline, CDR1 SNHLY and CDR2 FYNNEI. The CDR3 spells CASSPNVNEQYF. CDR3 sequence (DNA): TGTGCCAGCAGCCCAAACGTGAACGAGCAGTACTTC.

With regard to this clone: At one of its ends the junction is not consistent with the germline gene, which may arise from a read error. CDR3 coding DNA: TGTGCCAGCTCGCCACAAGCGAGTATCCCCCCTACTACGTCCGAGCAGTACTTC. It specifies CASSPQASIPPTTSEQYF. This sequence joins TRBV18 and TRBJ2-7; no firm D call. The germline V gene has CDR1 KGHSH and CDR2 LQKENI. CDR3 length: 18 amino acids.

The CDR3 DNA reads as TGTGCCAGCAGTAGGGGATCTCCCGGGGAGCTGTTTTTT. It encodes CASSRGSPGELFF. The chain uses TRBV2 and TRBJ2-2, with D possibly TRBD1 on 5 matching bases. Germline V gene data show CDR1 as SNHLY and CDR2 as FYNNEI. The CDR3 consists of 13 residues. V gave up 5 bases and J gave up 6 bases, with 10 bases separating them.

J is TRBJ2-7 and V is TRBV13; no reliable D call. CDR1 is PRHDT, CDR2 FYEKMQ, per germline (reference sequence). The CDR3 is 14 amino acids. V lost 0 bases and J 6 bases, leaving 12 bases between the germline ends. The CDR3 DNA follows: TGTGCCAGCAGCTTAGGCGACACTTTCGCCGAGCAGTACTTC. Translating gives CASSLGDTFAEQYF.

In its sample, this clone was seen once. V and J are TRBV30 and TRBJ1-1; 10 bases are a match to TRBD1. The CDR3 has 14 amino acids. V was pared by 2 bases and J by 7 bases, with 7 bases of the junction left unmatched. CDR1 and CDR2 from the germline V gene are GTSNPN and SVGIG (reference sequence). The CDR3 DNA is TGTGCCTGGAGTTCACCCTGGGACAGGGGTGAAGCTTTCTTT. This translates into CAWSSPWDRGEAFF.

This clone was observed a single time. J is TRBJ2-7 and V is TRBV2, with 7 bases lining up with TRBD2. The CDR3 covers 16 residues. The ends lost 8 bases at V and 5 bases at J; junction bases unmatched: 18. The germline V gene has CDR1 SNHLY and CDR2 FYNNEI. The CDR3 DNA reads TGTGCCAGCTACCAAGGGACGGGCGGGAGTCTCAACGAGCAGTACTTC. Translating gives CASYQGTGGSLNEQYF.

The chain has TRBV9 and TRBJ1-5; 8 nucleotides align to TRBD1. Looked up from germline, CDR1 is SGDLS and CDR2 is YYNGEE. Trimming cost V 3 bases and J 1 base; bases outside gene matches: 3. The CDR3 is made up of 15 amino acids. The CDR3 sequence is CASSGTGLSNQPQHF. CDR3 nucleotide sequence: TGTGCCAGCAGCGGGACAGGGTTGAGCAATCAGCCCCAGCATTTT. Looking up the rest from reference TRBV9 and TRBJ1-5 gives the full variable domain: DSGVTQTPKHLITATGQRVTLRCSPRSGDLSVYWYQQSLDQGLQFLIQYYNGEERAKGNILERFSAQQFPDLHSELNLSSLELGDSALYFCASSGTGLSNQPQHFGDGTRLSIL.

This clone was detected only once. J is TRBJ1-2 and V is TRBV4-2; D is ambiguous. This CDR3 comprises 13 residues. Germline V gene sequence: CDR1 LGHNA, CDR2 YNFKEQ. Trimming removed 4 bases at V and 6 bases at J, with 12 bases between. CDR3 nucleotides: TGTGCCAGCAGCCCCGAGGCGGCTGATGGCTACACCTTC. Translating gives CASSPEAADGYTF.

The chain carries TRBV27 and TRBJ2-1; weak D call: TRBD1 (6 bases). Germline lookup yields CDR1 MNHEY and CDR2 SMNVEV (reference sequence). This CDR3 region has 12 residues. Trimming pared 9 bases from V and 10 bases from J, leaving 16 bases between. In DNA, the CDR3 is TGTGCCAGTCAGACAGGATCCCGCGAGCAGTTCTTC. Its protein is CASQTGSREQFF.

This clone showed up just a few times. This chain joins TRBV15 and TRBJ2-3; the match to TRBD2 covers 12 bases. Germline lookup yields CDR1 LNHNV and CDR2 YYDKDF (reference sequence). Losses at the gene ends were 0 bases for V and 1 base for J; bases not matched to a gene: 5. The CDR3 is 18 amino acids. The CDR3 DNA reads TGTGCCACCAGCAGAGAGCTAGCGGGAGGGCCTGGCACAGATACGCAGTATTTT. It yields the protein CATSRELAGGPGTDTQYF.

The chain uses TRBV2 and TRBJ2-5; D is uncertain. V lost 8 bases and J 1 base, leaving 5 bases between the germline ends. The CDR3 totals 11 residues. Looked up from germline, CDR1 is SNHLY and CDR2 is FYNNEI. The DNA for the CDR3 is TGTGCCAGCGCGGTCCAAGAGACCCAGTACTTC. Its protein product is CASAVQETQYF.

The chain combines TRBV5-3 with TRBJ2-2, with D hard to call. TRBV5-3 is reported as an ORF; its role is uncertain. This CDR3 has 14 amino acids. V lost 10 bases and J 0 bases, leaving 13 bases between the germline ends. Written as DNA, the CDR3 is TGTGCCGCACGGAGAAGTACGAACACCGGGGAGCTGTTTTTT. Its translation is CAARRSTNTGELFF.

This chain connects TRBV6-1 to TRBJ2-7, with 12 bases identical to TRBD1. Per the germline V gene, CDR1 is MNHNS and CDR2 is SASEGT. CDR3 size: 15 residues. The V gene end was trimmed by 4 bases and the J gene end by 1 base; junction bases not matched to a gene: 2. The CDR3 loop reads CASSGGQGASYEQYF. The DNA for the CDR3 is TGTGCCAGCAGTGGGGGACAGGGGGCATCCTACGAGCAGTACTTC.

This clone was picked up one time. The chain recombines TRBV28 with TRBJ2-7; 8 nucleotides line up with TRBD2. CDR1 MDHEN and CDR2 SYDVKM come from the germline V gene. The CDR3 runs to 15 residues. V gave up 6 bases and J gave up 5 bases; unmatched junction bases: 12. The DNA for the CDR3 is TGTGCCAGCAGCCTCCCCTCGGGGGGGCTCCACGAGCAGTACTTC. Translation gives CASSLPSGGLHEQYF.

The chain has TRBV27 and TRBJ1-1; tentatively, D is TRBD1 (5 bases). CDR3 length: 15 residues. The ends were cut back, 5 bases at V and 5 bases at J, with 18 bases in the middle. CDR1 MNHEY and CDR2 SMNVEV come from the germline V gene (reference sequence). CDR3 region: CASSLQGTYGTEAFF. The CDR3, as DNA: TGTGCCAGCAGTCTTCAGGGAACTTATGGGACTGAAGCTTTCTTT.